One and the same sample provided the 27 T cell receptor beta chains below, sequenced in a study of response to subunit inactivated influenza vaccine. MiXCR, applied by TCRdb to the RT-PCR reads, yields one record per CDR3 protein. The sample records 800,000 to 1,000,000 distinct CDR3 sequences, less than 25% being singletons. The sample in question was PBMCs from blood, obtained roughly 5 days after vaccination. Receptor source: a man aged 45-60 years who received an inactivated influenza vaccine.

V usage is TRBV27 and J usage is TRBJ2-3; 8 bases are a match to TRBD2. V was clipped by 4 bases and J by 3 bases; unmatched bases: 6. Per germline, CDR1 MNHEY and CDR2 SMNVEV (reference sequence). The CDR3 sequence is 15 residues long. CDR3 loop: CASSYASGRTDTQYF. DNA for the CDR3: TGTGCCAGCAGTTATGCTAGCGGGCGTACAGATACGCAGTATTTT.

V is TRBV12-3 or TRBV12-4 and J is TRBJ2-1; D might be TRBD2 (5 bases). V was shortened by 8 bases and J by 5 bases, with 13 bases between the two germline ends. This CDR3 has 13 amino acids. CDR3 sequence (DNA): TGTGCCAGCTCTACTAGTTTCAACAATGAGCAGTTCTTC. This gives the protein CASSTSFNNEQFF.

The V gene is TRBV24-1, the J gene TRBJ1-5; unclear D gene. Germline V CDR1 and CDR2: KGHDR, SFDVKD. V was pared by 0 bases and J by 5 bases, with 13 bases between. This CDR3 comprises 16 residues. CDR3 DNA sequence: TGTGCCACCAGTGATTTGCAGCTGGGAAAGTATCAGCCCCAGCATTTT. This codes for CATSDLQLGKYQPQHF.

Only a few counts were recorded for this clonotype. For the CDR3, the DNA is TGTGCCAGCAAGGACGGGAGGGCCGGAAGGGAGCAGTTCTTC. Translating it yields CASKDGRAGREQFF. This chain connects TRBV2 to TRBJ2-1; 8 bases match TRBD2. Germline V gives CDR1 SNHLY, CDR2 FYNNEI. CDR3 length equals 14 residues. The J segment lost 10 bases and the V segment lost 7 bases, leaving 12 bases of the junction unmatched.

This clonotype was seen a few times. This chain connects TRBV11-1 to TRBJ1-4; D gene ambiguous. Germline CDR1 and CDR2: SGHAT and FQDESV (reference sequence). V was cut by 5 bases and J by 10 bases, with 20 bases left in between. The CDR3 has 15 amino acids. The CDR3 DNA follows: TGTGCCAGCAGCAAAGGGCCCAATACAGATGGAAAACTGTTTTTT. The encoded protein is CASSKGPNTDGKLFF.

This clonotype came up a few times. This chain connects TRBV27 to TRBJ2-7; D not certain. The CDR3 runs 12 residues. V was shortened by 6 bases and J by 4 bases, with 10 bases between the two germline ends. The V gene's germline CDR1 is MNHEY and CDR2 SMNVEV (reference sequence). This CDR3 is CASSPDAYEQYF. The CDR3 bases are TGTGCCAGCAGCCCCGACGCATACGAGCAGTACTTC.

The chain combines TRBV15 with TRBJ2-1; D not certain. Trimming took 2 bases from V and 3 from J, leaving 11 bases between them. The length of the CDR3 is 15 residues. Looked up from germline, CDR1 is LNHNV and CDR2 is YYDKDF (reference sequence). The CDR3 spells CATSRTGQLYNEQFF. In nucleotides, the CDR3 is TGTGCCACCAGCAGAACCGGGCAACTCTACAATGAGCAGTTCTTC.

This clonotype turned up a few times. This chain joins TRBV20-1 and TRBJ1-4; 7 nucleotides agree with TRBD1. This CDR3 has 14 residues. Germline CDR1 reads DFQATT; CDR2 reads SNEGSKA (reference sequence). V shed 3 bases and J 4 bases; nucleotides not matched to a gene: 5. In nucleotides, the CDR3 is TGCAGTGCTAGGTCCGGGACAGATAATGAAAAACTGTTTTTT. This translates into CSARSGTDNEKLFF.

This clonotype has just a few counts. This chain joins TRBV27 and TRBJ2-1; 8 bases map to TRBD2. J gave up 6 bases and V 8 bases, and 12 bases lay outside the gene matches. This CDR3 region has 15 residues. Germline loops: CDR1 MNHEY, CDR2 SMNVEV (reference sequence). The CDR3 protein is CASRRRTSNPNEQFF. CDR3 nucleotides: TGTGCCAGCCGGCGTAGGACTAGCAATCCCAATGAGCAGTTCTTC.

The rearrangement uses TRBV28 and TRBJ2-7, with 8 nucleotides matching TRBD1. Unmatched junction bases numbered 17, after V lost 3 bases and J lost 1 base. The CDR3 covers 19 residues. The germline V gene encodes CDR1 MDHEN and CDR2 SYDVKM. The CDR3 reads CASSFMDRDKGLASYEQYF. The CDR3 region has the DNA TGTGCCAGCAGTTTTATGGACAGGGATAAGGGTCTCGCTTCCTACGAGCAGTACTTC.

A few counts support this clonotype. The chain joins TRBV20-1 to TRBJ2-5; 15 bases align to TRBD2. The CDR3 totals 15 residues. J gave up 0 bases and V 6 bases, and 2 bases lay outside the gene matches. Germline V CDR1 and CDR2: DFQATT, SNEGSKA (reference sequence). CDR3 coding DNA: TGCAGTGCGGGGACTAGCGGGGGGTACCAAGAGACCCAGTACTTC. The encoded protein is CSAGTSGGYQETQYF.

This clonotype was observed a few times. The genes are TRBV20-1 and TRBJ2-3; a possible D gene is TRBD1 (5 bases). V was pared by 3 bases and J by 8 bases, with 12 bases between. The CDR3 is 12 amino acids. CDR1 DFQATT and CDR2 SNEGSKA come from the germline V gene (reference sequence). CDR3 loop: CSASSGQVTQYF. In DNA, the CDR3 is TGCAGTGCTAGTTCAGGGCAGGTTACGCAGTATTTT.

This clonotype showed up just a few times. The chain uses TRBV6-1 and TRBJ2-3, with D possibly matching TRBD1 (6 bases). The V gene's germline CDR1 is MNHNS and CDR2 SASEGT. This CDR3 is built from 19 residues. Trimming removed 7 bases from V and 6 bases from J, with 32 bases in between. The CDR3: CASILRGGARGSVLDTQYF. The CDR3 coding sequence is TGTGCCAGCATCTTGAGAGGGGGAGCAAGGGGATCCGTGTTGGATACGCAGTATTTT.

This clonotype was detected a few times. V is TRBV20-1 and J is TRBJ2-5, with 8 positions matching TRBD2. The CDR3 covers 15 residues. After removal of 2 bases from V and 1 base from J, the junction contained 6 bases not matched to a gene. Germline V gene data show CDR1 as DFQATT and CDR2 as SNEGSKA (reference sequence). The CDR3 DNA reads as TGCAGTGCTAGATCGCTAGCGGGCTCCCAAGAGACCCAGTACTTC. This sequence encodes CSARSLAGSQETQYF.

This clonotype was counted between two and nine times. The CDR3: CASSVRGSVQGNTGELFF. As DNA, the CDR3 is TGTGCCAGCAGTGTGCGGGGATCGGTCCAGGGGAACACCGGGGAGCTGTTTTTT. The chain recombines TRBV2 with TRBJ2-2; maybe TRBD2 (6 bases). V gave up 4 bases and J gave up 1 base, with 19 bases separating them. Germline V CDR1 and CDR2: SNHLY, FYNNEI. This CDR3 comprises 18 residues.

This chain links TRBV9 with TRBJ2-1, with D tentatively TRBD2 (6 bases). The CDR3 has 14 amino acids. The germline V and J ends were trimmed by 4 bases and 13 bases, with 21 bases remaining between them. Per germline, CDR1 SGDLS and CDR2 YYNGEE. For the CDR3, the DNA is TGTGCCAGCAGCCTACGGGAGCAGCCTCCCCCACAGTTCTTC. This sequence encodes CASSLREQPPPQFF.

The genes are TRBV5-1 and TRBJ1-6; possible D gene TRBD1, 5 bases. Germline V gene data show CDR1 as SGHRS and CDR2 as YFSETQ. V gave up 4 bases and J gave up 10 bases, with 18 bases separating them. There are 15 residues in the CDR3. CDR3: CASSEPTGRQSPLHF. In DNA form, the CDR3 reads TGCGCCAGCAGCGAGCCCACGGGGCGACAATCACCCCTCCACTTT.

This chain links TRBV6-2 or TRBV6-3 with TRBJ2-1; D is unresolved. The CDR3 is 15 residues long. Trimming took 1 base from V and 1 from J, leaving 8 bases between them. The germline CDR1 and CDR2 sequences are MNHEY and SVGEGT. The CDR3 here is CASSYFAGSYNEQFF. As DNA, the CDR3 is TGTGCCAGCAGTTACTTTGCAGGTTCCTACAATGAGCAGTTCTTC.

This clonotype was picked up one time. V usage is TRBV12-3 or TRBV12-4 and J usage is TRBJ2-7; D tentatively reads TRBD1 or TRBD2 (6 bases each). The CDR3 contains 14 residues. Trimming cost V 0 bases and J 6 bases, with 12 bases left between them. CDR3 protein: CASSLAGGYFEQYF. In DNA form, the CDR3 reads TGTGCCAGCAGTTTAGCAGGGGGGTACTTCGAGCAGTACTTC.

The chain uses TRBV18 and TRBJ2-1, with a weak D call TRBD2 (5 bases). The CDR3 consists of 15 residues. From germline, CDR1 is KGHSH and CDR2 LQKENI. Trimming left V 3 bases short and J 0 bases short, with 9 bases between. CDR3 coding DNA: TGTGCCAGCTCACCCGCGGCGGGCTCCTACAATGAGCAGTTCTTC. Protein product: CASSPAAGSYNEQFF.

This sequence joins TRBV7-2 and TRBJ2-7; tentatively, D is TRBD1 (6 bases). From germline, CDR1 is SGHTA and CDR2 FQGNSA. Trimming shortened V by 5 bases and J by 1 base, and 12 bases separated the two germline ends. CDR3 length: 14 amino acids. Written as DNA, the CDR3 is TGTGCCAGCAGCGCAACCAGGGGTTCCTACGAGCAGTACTTC. This sequence encodes CASSATRGSYEQYF.

The chain couples TRBV6-2 or TRBV6-3 to TRBJ2-4; D uncertain. The CDR3 covers 13 residues. Trimming removed 4 bases from V and 0 bases from J, with 4 bases in between. CDR1 MNHEY and CDR2 SVGEGT come from the germline V gene. CDR3 nucleotide sequence: TGTGCCAGCAGTTTACTAGCCAAAAACATTCAGTACTTC. This encodes CASSLLAKNIQYF.

V usage is TRBV28 and J usage is TRBJ2-2, with D possibly being TRBD1 (6 bases). Germline assignment: CDR1 MDHEN and CDR2 SYDVKM. Trimming shortened V by 11 bases and J by 5 bases, and 12 bases separated the two germline ends. This CDR3 has 12 residues. CDR3 sequence: CAARGWTGELFF. The CDR3 DNA follows: TGTGCCGCGAGGGGGTGGACCGGGGAGCTGTTTTTT.

The V and J genes are TRBV5-6 and TRBJ2-3, with 8 bases fitting TRBD2. The CDR3 contains 16 residues. CDR1 and CDR2 (germline): SGHDT, YYEEEE. V lost 0 bases to trimming and J lost 6 bases; unmatched junction nucleotides: 9. The CDR3 DNA reads as TGTGCCAGCAGCTTGGTAGGACTAGCATCCGTGGATACGCAGTATTTT. Protein product: CASSLVGLASVDTQYF.

This clonotype was counted only a few times. This sequence joins TRBV10-3 and TRBJ2-1; TRBD2 aligns across 11 bases. From germline, CDR1 is ENHRY and CDR2 SYGVKD. This CDR3 contains 15 residues. With 10 bases clipped from V and 4 bases from J, the junction kept 9 bases outside the gene matches. The chain's CDR3 is CATDAGTSGYNEQFF. The CDR3 DNA is TGTGCCACCGACGCCGGGACTAGCGGATACAATGAGCAGTTCTTC.

This sequence joins TRBV6-5 and TRBJ2-5; possible D gene TRBD2, 5 bases. From germline, CDR1 is MNHEY and CDR2 SVGAGI. The CDR3 has 17 residues. V dropped 0 bases and J dropped 5 bases, with 19 bases sitting between them. The CDR3 DNA is TGTGCCAGCAGTTACTCAGGGTGGGAGAAAAGTAAGGAGACCCAGTACTTC. Amino acids: CASSYSGWEKSKETQYF.

This clonotype occurred many times. This chain joins TRBV4-2 and TRBJ2-1; TRBD1 matches 7 bases. With V trimmed by 1 base and J by 0 bases, 0 bases remained unmatched. Germline CDR1 is LGHNA and CDR2 is YNFKEQ. The CDR3 loop spans 15 amino acids. In nucleotides, the CDR3 is TGTGCCAGCAGCCAAGGACAGGGCTCCTACAATGAGCAGTTCTTC. It translates to CASSQGQGSYNEQFF.